This T cell receptor (beta chain) was profiled in a study of monozygotic twins with inflammatory bowel disease. Overall study results and limits: Similarity of repertoires did not differ between concordant and discordant twins, possibly from limited power.

Of note for this clonotype: Its matching antigen is unknown.

Germline V gives CDR1 SGHRS, CDR2 YFSETQ. The CDR3 consists of 15 residues. TCRdb processed the 5' RACE reads again and assigns one entry to each CDR3 protein, with no DNA. The sample totals more than 300,000 distinct CDR3 sequences. The chain joins TRBV5-1 to TRBJ2-3. Sequenced material: blood. The TCR sequence derives from a human donor with ulcerative colitis or Crohn's disease, or a healthy co-twin of an affected twin (not recorded which). CDR3 in amino acids: CASSFLAAGTDTQYF.